The present T cell receptor beta chain was sequenced within a study of T cell responses to AZD1222 COVID-19 vaccine. Points from the study as a whole: Repertoires were obtained solely post-peak T cell response.

About this clone itself: Its matching antigen is unknown.

Profiling relied on immunoSEQ multiplex PCR, and the TCRdb table lists in-frame clones only, not all of them. The sample lists roughly 110,000 clones, 90% to 95% occurring once. The receptor comes from an adult who received the AZD1222 COVID-19 vaccine. Sequences were derived from peripheral blood, sampled 28 days after the second AZD1222 dose.

CDR3: CASSGRTSGSRDEQFF. The CDR3, as DNA: TGTGCCAGCAGTGGGAGGACTAGCGGGAGTCGTGATGAGCAGTTCTTC. The chain uses TRBV6-1 and TRBJ2-1; TRBD2 agrees at 13 bases. CDR1 and CDR2 from the germline V gene are MNHNS and SASEGT. This CDR3 spans 16 amino acids. After removal of 4 bases from V and 8 bases from J, the junction contained 8 bases not matched to a gene.